Each of the 7 T cell receptor beta chains below was sequenced from the same sample in a study of shared clonotypes between healthy human individuals. Naivety among CD8 cells was defined by CD45RO negativity and positive CCR7 selection, thereby excluding terminally differentiated effector memory CD45RA+ cells. Some clones are missing from TCRdb's copy, which holds only in-frame ones; the method was immunoSEQ multiplex PCR. This sample has millions of clones, with about 93% found just once. Sequencing was performed on naive CD8+ T cells from PBMCs. These receptors were taken from a man between 18 and 29 years old in good health. Some clones in this sample may be carry-over from other donors' samples.

This chain joins TRBV2 and TRBJ2-7, with a possible D match to TRBD2 (6 bases). V dropped 4 bases and J dropped 3 bases, with 13 bases sitting between them. The germline CDR1 and CDR2 sequences are SNHLY and FYNNEI. The CDR3 is 14 residues long. CDR3 sequence reads: CASSVRRDVYEQYF. The DNA of the CDR3 is TGTGCCAGCAGTGTGCGGCGGGATGTCTACGAGCAGTACTTC.

This clone came up a few times. CDR3 loop: CASSFRGVVPTEAFF. CDR3 DNA sequence: TGTGCCAGCAGTTTTCGTGGGGTAGTCCCCACTGAAGCTTTCTTT. The chain joins TRBV28 to TRBJ1-1; D is ambiguous. This CDR3 has 15 amino acids. Per the germline V gene, CDR1 is MDHEN and CDR2 is SYDVKM. Trimming removed 3 bases at V and 4 bases at J, with 15 bases between.

This clone appeared a single time. The chain employs TRBV7-9 and TRBJ2-7; the D gene is possibly TRBD2 (6 bases). V was shortened by 5 bases and J by 3 bases, with 17 bases between the two germline ends. The CDR3 is 15 amino acids. Germline assignment: CDR1 SEHNR and CDR2 FQNEAQ (reference sequence). The DNA for the CDR3 is TGTGCCAGCAGCCCAAATAGCGGAGGCCACTACGAGCAGTACTTC. Amino acids: CASSPNSGGHYEQYF.

The V gene is TRBV6-5, the J gene TRBJ2-7; 8 nucleotides align to TRBD2. The V and J ends lost 6 bases and 3 bases, in that order; junction bases with no gene match: 7. Germline V lookup: CDR1 MNHEY, CDR2 SVGAGI. The CDR3 has 14 residues. The CDR3 region is CASRATSEIYEQYF. The CDR3 nucleotides read TGTGCCAGCAGGGCGACTAGCGAGATCTACGAGCAGTACTTC.

This chain connects TRBV9 to TRBJ1-2; D perhaps matches TRBD1 (6 bases). Germline V CDR1 and CDR2: SGDLS, YYNGEE. V lost 3 bases and J lost 2, with 17 bases in between. This CDR3 has 16 amino acids. The chain's CDR3 is CASSEGVGLTNYGYTF. CDR3 nucleotides: TGTGCCAGCAGCGAGGGGGTGGGCCTAACAAACTATGGCTACACCTTC.

The chain carries TRBV7-9 and TRBJ2-7; 7 bases fit TRBD1. V gave up 1 base and J gave up 3 bases; unmatched junction bases: 6. This CDR3 comprises 15 residues. Germline V lookup: CDR1 SEHNR, CDR2 FQNEAQ (reference sequence). CDR3 amino acids: CASSLEQGLFYEQYF. CDR3 nucleotide sequence: TGTGCCAGCAGCTTAGAACAGGGGCTATTCTACGAGCAGTACTTC.

This clone was seen a few times. The chain has TRBV27 and TRBJ2-2; D uncertain. Germline V lookup: CDR1 MNHEY, CDR2 SMNVEV (reference sequence). This CDR3 has 15 amino acids. The germline V and J ends were trimmed by 3 bases and 1 base, with 9 bases remaining between them. In DNA form, the CDR3 reads TGTGCCAGCAGTTTCGGGCCGTTGAACACCGGGGAGCTGTTTTTT. Encoded protein: CASSFGPLNTGELFF.